This TCR beta chain was captured in a study of blood T cell repertoires in COVID-19. Study-level information: COVID-19 samples, acute and convalescent, were from the United States, Italy and Spain. Sample material is recorded as cDNA or gDNA derived from T cells, B-cell-depleted T cells, or PBMCs.

V lost 2 bases and J 7 bases, leaving 9 bases between the germline ends. The CDR3 loop spans 13 amino acids. Germline V gene lookup returns CDR1 SGHAT and CDR2 FQNNGV. Original handling: Reference gene primers were amplified, and this amplification served to estimate nucleated cell counts. The method was immunoSEQ multiplex PCR; TCRdb's version includes in-frame clones alone and lacks a portion of them. The D gene and trimming were derived from the DNA, and the V and J assignments and clone size from that table. The table has 130,000 or so clones, approximately 85% seen once. The receptor comes from a human donor in a cohort sampled during active COVID-19. Input material: peripheral blood. The chain has TRBV11-2 and TRBJ1-5; D is ambiguous. The CDR3 here is CASSLNQEQPQHF. CDR3 DNA sequence: TGTGCCAGCAGCTTAAACCAGGAACAGCCCCAGCATTTT.